Listed below are T cell receptor beta chains from one sample, sequenced in a study of Ad26.COV2.S vaccination and SARS-CoV-2 variants. The method was immunoSEQ multiplex PCR; TCRdb's version includes in-frame clones alone and lacks a portion of them. The repertoire includes around 340,000 clones, 70% to 90% of them detected once, and approximately 12% sits in the top ten. The sample was peripheral blood, taken in a trial of Ad26.COV2.S vaccine versus placebo. The receptors were sampled from a person aged 18-60 years who received the Ad26.COV2.S COVID-19 vaccine or a placebo. The CDR3 runs from the conserved cysteine through the conserved F or W.

cdr3_aa: CASSPSWGASGANVLTF
cdr3_length: 17
v_call: TRBV7-9

cdr3_aa: CASSLMTESYEQYF
cdr3_length: 14
v_call: TRBV18

cdr3_aa: CASSKEPGIIGELFF
cdr3_length: 15
v_call: TRBV21-1

cdr3_aa: CASSRTNEKLFF
cdr3_length: 12
v_call: TRBV7-9

cdr3_aa: CASSQEGQVGYEQYF
cdr3_length: 15
v_call: TRBV4-3

cdr3_aa: CASSPPLRERRIGELFF
cdr3_length: 17
v_call: TRBV7-8

cdr3_aa: CASSRSIDSPLHF
cdr3_length: 13
v_call: TRBV6-4

cdr3_aa: CASSLGRANEKLFF
cdr3_length: 14
v_call: TRBV7-2

cdr3_aa: CASSPGTVYEQYF
cdr3_length: 13
v_call: TRBV18

cdr3_aa: CASSLGRISTNEKLFF
cdr3_length: 16
v_call: TRBV7-2

cdr3_aa: CAISESGTNQPQHF
cdr3_length: 14
v_call: TRBV10-3

cdr3_aa: CASSALAGVFDEQFF
cdr3_length: 15
v_call: TRBV7-2

cdr3_aa: CASSLYRGGYTF
cdr3_length: 12
v_call: TRBV5-6

cdr3_aa: CASSLTGNYGYTF
cdr3_length: 13
v_call: TRBV12-3/TRBV12-4

cdr3_aa: CASSPSGTGVTGELFF
cdr3_length: 16
v_call: TRBV5-1

cdr3_aa: CASSAGLAVLYEQYF
cdr3_length: 15
v_call: TRBV5-5

cdr3_aa: CATRGRQGRLYFNQPQHF
cdr3_length: 18
v_call: TRBV24-1

cdr3_aa: CASSFEAGYNSPLHF
cdr3_length: 15
v_call: TRBV5-4

cdr3_aa: CASSLPGTYYGYTF
cdr3_length: 14
v_call: TRBV5-6

cdr3_aa: CASSIGRQAGNTEAFF
cdr3_length: 16
v_call: TRBV19

cdr3_aa: CASSYSGGQEPQHF
cdr3_length: 14
v_call: TRBV6-6

cdr3_aa: CASSPRTGGEQYF
cdr3_length: 13
v_call: TRBV14

cdr3_aa: CASSRGHSSAYEQYF
cdr3_length: 15
v_call: TRBV4-1

cdr3_aa: CASSLSTVNYGYTF
cdr3_length: 14
v_call: TRBV28

cdr3_aa: CASSLMLAGEETQYF
cdr3_length: 15
v_call: TRBV7-9

cdr3_aa: CASSLQANTEAFF
cdr3_length: 13
v_call: TRBV27

cdr3_aa: CASSLAGTRGSVADTQYF
cdr3_length: 18
v_call: TRBV6-6

cdr3_aa: CAWRHVSGELFF
cdr3_length: 12
v_call: TRBV30

cdr3_aa: CASSPGLGGEQETQYF
cdr3_length: 16
v_call: TRBV7-2

cdr3_aa: CASSLAGTSGRWEQYF
cdr3_length: 16
v_call: TRBV7-8

cdr3_aa: CASSLSLAGGGNEQFF
cdr3_length: 16
v_call: TRBV27

cdr3_aa: CASSETGTSYNEQFF
cdr3_length: 15
v_call: TRBV7-8

cdr3_aa: CASSIGAGQVNTEAFF
cdr3_length: 16
v_call: TRBV27

cdr3_aa: CASSRASGNYEQYF
cdr3_length: 14
v_call: TRBV19

cdr3_aa: CASSPEGVKGAGEQYF
cdr3_length: 16
v_call: TRBV5-4

cdr3_aa: CASSPYRRGTKDTQYF
cdr3_length: 16
v_call: TRBV3-1/TRBV3-2

cdr3_aa: CASSGGEIYGYTF
cdr3_length: 13
v_call: TRBV18

cdr3_aa: CAWSDGLATGELFF
cdr3_length: 14
v_call: TRBV30

cdr3_aa: CASSPGQGGGETQYF
cdr3_length: 15
v_call: TRBV18

cdr3_aa: CASSQAGLMNTEAFF
cdr3_length: 15
v_call: TRBV4-1

cdr3_aa: CASSLGEGGTQYF
cdr3_length: 13
v_call: TRBV7-7

cdr3_aa: CASSSGVNSPLHF
cdr3_length: 13
v_call: TRBV6-2/TRBV6-3

cdr3_aa: CASSWTDSPLHF
cdr3_length: 12
v_call: TRBV7-9

cdr3_aa: CASSQGAGQRGYTF
cdr3_length: 14
v_call: TRBV2

cdr3_aa: CSGKQGAYEQYF
cdr3_length: 12
v_call: TRBV29-1

cdr3_aa: CASSNQGRMNTEAFF
cdr3_length: 15
v_call: TRBV19

cdr3_aa: CASSLEGGGKYEQYF
cdr3_length: 15
v_call: TRBV7-8

cdr3_aa: CASNRWGETQYF
cdr3_length: 12
v_call: TRBV7-2